Sequencing of this TCR beta chain was carried out in a study of cytomegalovirus exposure and HLA in healthy donors. General study findings and limits: The study put around 180 TCR beta chains on its list as cytomegalovirus-associated.

The PCR had 60 Vbeta and 13 Jbeta primers. The table came from immunoSEQ multiplex PCR; TCRdb's copy has only in-frame clones and leaves some out. This sample has over 45,000 clones, with 65% to 85% found just once. In regard to this clone: Its antigen remains unidentified.

Healthy bone marrow donors made up the donors. Trimming stripped 5 bases from V and 3 bases from J, with 15 bases between. The germline V gene encodes CDR1 MNHNS and CDR2 SASEGT. The CDR3 totals 15 residues. This sequence originates from a boy younger than 18 in good health and CMV-seropositive. The sequencing sample was made of PBMCs. The gene calls are TRBV6-1 and TRBJ2-3; the D is unclear. The CDR3 bases are TGTGCCAGCAGTCGGTTGGGCGACCGTACAGATACGCAGTATTTT. It codes for CASSRLGDRTDTQYF.